Below, 3 T cell receptor beta chains from the same sample are listed, as sequenced in a study of tumor-infiltrating lymphocytes in primary liver carcinoma (dated by TCRdb to 2016 to 2017). TCRdb lists the instrument as Illumina HiSeq 2500. A constant-region primer and ProtoScript II reverse transcriptase were used to reverse-transcribe TCRbeta-specific cDNA from about 530 ng total RNA. Three nested multiplex PCR rounds, following a slightly modified ARM-PCR procedure, were used to build the TCRbeta libraries. Each of the first two PCR rounds ran for around 10 cycles using multiplex TRBV1-TRBV30 forward primers together with a Cbeta reverse primer. In TCRdb, the public reads were trimmed at Q25 with fastp and aligned with MiXCR, with productive beta chains retained. For every CDR3 protein sequence, its rows merge into one entry that carries the most common genes and DNA. The sample includes approximately 330,000 distinct CDR3 sequences, with approximately 64% observed a single time. The top ten constitute about 6% of the sample.

TRIzol reagent was used to extract blood RNA from unsorted whole blood, while the DNeasy Blood & Tissue kit provided the germline DNA. The specimen was peripheral blood. Receptors originate from a man aged 35 to 55 with primary liver carcinoma and hepatitis B virus infection.

Remarks on this clonotype: Since no conserved phenylalanine or tryptophan closes the CDR3, a read error is the likely cause. CDR3 amino acids: CASSEQGTPTDEQYL. The DNA for the CDR3 is TGTGCCAGCAGCGAGCAGGGCACTCCGACCGACGAGCAGTACCTC. This chain uses TRBV11-2 with TRBJ2-7; weak D call: TRBD1 (5 bases). Deletions cut 5 bases from V and 5 bases from J, with 19 bases between. Per germline, CDR1 SGHAT and CDR2 FQNNGV. The CDR3 sequence is 15 residues long.

A word on this clonotype: Here the CDR3 omits its conserved ending phenylalanine or tryptophan, so a read error is the likely source. The chain joins TRBV11-2 to TRBJ2-7, with 7 bases that match TRBD1. The CDR3 has 15 amino acids. CDR1 and CDR2 (germline): SGHAT, FQNNGV. V trimming: 6 bases; J trimming: 4 bases; junction bases outside the gene matches: 12. In DNA form, the CDR3 reads TGTGCCAGCAGTCGTAGGGGACAGATAGGTTACGAGCAGTACCTC. Translation: CASSRRGQIGYEQYL.

Remarks on this clonotype: A much larger clonotype is one base distant, so this may be a read error. V usage is TRBV12-3 or TRBV12-4 and J usage is TRBJ2-7; TRBD1 agrees at 8 bases. The CDR3 runs to 13 residues. V was pared by 6 bases and J by 4 bases, with 5 bases of the junction left unmatched. CDR3 amino acids: CASRLTGVYEQYF. CDR3 bases: TGTGCCAGCAGACTGACAGGGGTGTACGAGCAGTACTTC.